The rows below give T cell receptor beta chains drawn from one sample of a study of T-cell memory formation after mild COVID-19. TCRdb ran MiXCR on the 5' RACE reads and lists one entry per CDR3 protein. The data show some 410,000 distinct CDR3 sequences, more than 20% seen once. The source material was PBMCs or a T cell subset sorted from them (not recorded which). Source of these receptors: an adult woman who had mild COVID-19 (a few samples of this study predate the infection). Cell type and time point are not known. Each CDR3 is given with its conserved first and last residue. The D gene is left open where the match is weak. For some rows the clone size is stated as once, few or many, or as a class when expanded; others skip it.

TRBV29-1	TRBJ2-2	-	TRBD2	TGCAGCGTTGTGCGGGGGGGGATGAACACCGGGGAGCTGTTTTTT	CSVVRGGMNTGELFF
TRBV2	TRBJ2-7	many	-	TGTGCCAGCAGTATTGTGGTGGCCTACGAGCAGTACTTC	CASSIVVAYEQYF
TRBV5-4	TRBJ2-7	few	-	TGTGCCAGCAGCTTGGTCCGCCAGAGCCTCTCCTACGAGCAGTACTTC	CASSLVRQSLSYEQYF
TRBV2	TRBJ2-1	-	-	TGTGCCAGCCAACTCGAGGGTGACGAGCAGTTCTTC	CASQLEGDEQFF
TRBV5-1	TRBJ2-1	few	-	TGCGCCAGCGGAGGGGAGGTTTTGGATGAGCAGTTCTTC	CASGGEVLDEQFF
TRBV7-2	TRBJ1-2	few	-	TGTGCCAGCAGCATAACAGGGAATCTGGATGGCTACACCTTC	CASSITGNLDGYTF
TRBV24-1	TRBJ1-5	-	-	TGTGCCACCAGTGATTCCCCAGGGTTAGGCAATCAGCCCCAGCATTTT	CATSDSPGLGNQPQHF
TRBV7-2	TRBJ2-2	-	TRBD2	TGTGCCAGCAGCTCCCCAGCGGGAGCCACCGGGGAGCTGTTTTTT	CASSSPAGATGELFF
TRBV27	TRBJ1-1	-	-	TGTGCCAGCTTCGGGACGGCCAACACTGAAGCTTTCTTT	CASFGTANTEAFF
TRBV24-1	TRBJ2-1	few	-	TGTGCCACCAGTGATTCCCGGCAGGGTAGCTACAATGAGCAGTTCTTC	CATSDSRQGSYNEQFF
TRBV11-2	TRBJ1-1	few	-	TGTGCCAGCAGCTTAAAGGTGGGGGGCGAAGCTTTCTTT	CASSLKVGGEAFF
TRBV7-9	TRBJ2-3	few	TRBD2	TGTGCCAGCAGCTTGCCGGGGGCTAGCGGGGGAACAGATACGCAGTATTTT	CASSLPGASGGTDTQYF
TRBV6-6	TRBJ2-5	few	TRBD2	TGTGCCAGCACTCAGACTAGCGGACAAGAGACCCAGTACTTC	CASTQTSGQETQYF
TRBV24-1	TRBJ2-1	-	-	TGTGCCACCAGTGATTCCTACACACCATACAATGAGCAGTTCTTC	CATSDSYTPYNEQFF
TRBV7-8	TRBJ1-5	few	-	TGTGCCAGCAGCCTCGGAGCTCAGGGTAATCAGCCCCAGCATTTT	CASSLGAQGNQPQHF
TRBV5-1	TRBJ1-1	-	TRBD1	TGCGCCAGCAGCTGGGCCGGGACAGATAACACTGAAGCTTTCTTT	CASSWAGTDNTEAFF
TRBV4-1	TRBJ2-3	-	TRBD2	TGCGCCAGCAGCCAAGAGGAGGGAACGGGGGGGCGAGATACGCAGTATTTT	CASSQEEGTGGRDTQYF
TRBV7-9	TRBJ2-5	-	-	TGTGCCAGCAGCTTAATGCCTCGTCTAGCCGAAGAGACCCAGTACTTC	CASSLMPRLAEETQYF
TRBV7-2	TRBJ2-3	many	-	TGTGCCAGCAGCCCCCCCGGGTACACAGATACGCAGTATTTT	CASSPPGYTDTQYF
TRBV12-3/TRBV12-4	TRBJ2-7	-	TRBD1	TGTGCCAGCAGTCGAGGGGGACAGGGAGTTTACGAGCAGTACTTC	CASSRGGQGVYEQYF
TRBV5-4	TRBJ2-1	-	TRBD2	TGTGCCAGCAGCTTGGCGGGACTAGCTATCGAGCAGTTCTTC	CASSLAGLAIEQFF
TRBV6-1	TRBJ2-3	-	TRBD1	TGTGCCAGCAGGCGGACAGGACGCGCAGATACGCAGTATTTT	CASRRTGRADTQYF
TRBV6-6	TRBJ1-2	-	-	TGTGCCAGCAGTTACGGGCAAAGGAGCTATGGCTACACCTTC	CASSYGQRSYGYTF
TRBV27	TRBJ1-5	-	-	TGTGCCAGCCTCACAGCTTATAGCAATCAGCCCCAGCATTTT	CASLTAYSNQPQHF
TRBV6-2/TRBV6-3	TRBJ2-5	few	TRBD2	TGTGCCAGCAGTCCTGGGACTAGCGGAGAGACCCAGTACTTC	CASSPGTSGETQYF
TRBV10-3	TRBJ2-7	few	TRBD2	TGTGCCATCAGTGAGCCAGCAGCGGGGATCTCCTACGAGCAGTACTTC	CAISEPAAGISYEQYF
TRBV4-1	TRBJ2-1	-	TRBD1	TGCGCCAGCAGCCAGGGACAGGGGGCTATCAATGAGCAGTTCTTC	CASSQGQGAINEQFF
TRBV18	TRBJ2-7	-	-	TGTGCCAGCTCACCAGGGGACTCCGTCTCCTACGAGCAGTACTTC	CASSPGDSVSYEQYF
TRBV7-9	TRBJ2-1	few	-	TGTGCCAGCAGCAACAGGGGGCTAGCGGGAGACAATGAGCAGTTCTTC	CASSNRGLAGDNEQFF
TRBV7-2	TRBJ1-1	-	-	TGTGCCAGCAGCTTTGAGGCGAACACTGAAGCTTTCTTT	CASSFEANTEAFF
TRBV12-3/TRBV12-4	TRBJ2-5	few	-	TGTGCCAGCAGTCCCCAGGTGCGGGGGCTTGGGGAGACCCAGTACTTC	CASSPQVRGLGETQYF
TRBV5-6	TRBJ1-3	few	-	TGTGCCAGCAGCTTGGGGTTGGCATCGCAGCTAAACACCATATATTTT	CASSLGLASQLNTIYF
TRBV5-1	TRBJ2-1	few	-	TGCGCCAGCAGCTTGGAAGGGCGCGAGGGAGAGCAGTTCTTC	CASSLEGREGEQFF